The clone carrying this T cell receptor (beta chain) has a handful of counts. Its antigen is undetermined. The data were obtained in a study of T cells after yellow fever vaccination. General observations from the study: Boosting was followed by the reappearance of most primary-vaccination clones (roughly 95% CD4, 70% to 90% CD8). One caveat is that FACS-sorted repertoires could contain abundant clonotypes contaminating from the bulk population.

The V end was cut by 5 bases, the J end by 2 bases, with 11 bases between. The CDR3 is made up of 14 amino acids. Germline-derived CDR1 and CDR2 are SEHNR and FQNEAQ (reference sequence). Template switching with 5'RACE generated the TCR cDNA and added a universal primer site and UMIs. TCRdb independently ran MiXCR on the 5' RACE reads; one entry per CDR3 protein. This sample has 400,000 or so distinct CDR3 sequences; about 6% occur once, and the top ten carry 15%. Specimen: PBMCs, collected 5 days after the yellow fever booster vaccination. The chain combines TRBV7-9 with TRBJ2-3; D is perhaps TRBD2 (5 bases). This TCR came from a man younger than 45 who received the YFV17D yellow fever vaccine. CDR3 sequence: CASSPQEVTDTQYF. The CDR3 region has the DNA TGTGCCAGCAGCCCCCAGGAGGTCACAGATACGCAGTATTTT.